This TCR beta chain was sequenced during a study of Graves' ophthalmopathy and Graves' hyperthyroidism (dated by TCRdb to 2017 to 2018). Regarding the study in general: A patient counted as having stable hyperthyroidism if there was no progression to ophthalmopathy within 18 months of follow-up. TCR beta repertoire signatures were used to distinguish Graves' ophthalmopathy from Graves' hyperthyroidism and to predict progression to ophthalmopathy. In total, 135 blood samples were TCR-sequenced: around 42 ophthalmopathy, about 75 hyperthyroidism and approximately 17 hyperthyroidism-to-ophthalmopathy patients. To explore V-J signatures that distinguish ophthalmopathy from hyperthyroidism, a discovery set of 100 patients was enrolled, made up of 40 to 45 with ophthalmopathy and around 57 with stable hyperthyroidism. An independent validation cohort was composed of roughly 19 hyperthyroidism patients and around 16 patients who later progressed from hyperthyroidism to ophthalmopathy. T-cell repertoires of thyroid tissue and blood were compared in five or six hyperthyroidism patients. Following sampling, methimazole starting at 30 mg daily was administered to hyperthyroidism patients, and high-dose intravenous methylprednisolone was administered to ophthalmopathy patients.

Spanning cysteine to phenylalanine, the CDR3 consists of 15 amino acids. Just CDR3 DNA is preserved here, 45 bases in frame from base 1. Cut back by 2 bases and 8 bases, the V and J ends lie 14 bases apart. CDR1 and CDR2, looked up from the germline V gene, are SGHTS and YDEGEE. This clonotype was seen more than once but under ten times. The clone's antigen remains unknown. Base qualities are not at hand, and no much larger clone is one base apart. Broad study findings and their caveats: Sample size was not predetermined statistically, and investigators were not blinded to group allocation. The 13-signature model separated ophthalmopathy from stable hyperthyroidism with roughly 90% sensitivity and approximately 81% specificity in cross-validation, and 80%/75% in the test set. In validation, the model predicted ophthalmopathy progression with less than 71% sensitivity and approximately 72% specificity; about a dozen predicted patients were CT-confirmed with GO in a median of roughly 6.8 months. Most of the expanded thyroid clonotypes with a frequency above 0.001 were also detected in blood, and it was suggested that the thyroid immune response may be reflected by blood repertoires.

Hyperthyroidism patients were newly diagnosed, with disease duration under 2 months, and aged 18 to 65 years. Anyone with other autoimmune diseases, uncontrolled infections, pregnancy or lactation was excluded from the study. Diagnosis relied on clinical symptoms, serum thyroxine, TRAb, thyroid ultrasound and orbital computed tomography. Trizol reagent was used to extract the total RNA, and its quality was then checked on an Agilent 2100 Bioanalyzer. For repertoire sequencing, TCR beta CDR3 regions were amplified from RNA transcripts. A first-round RT-PCR used HTBI primers with the Qiagen OneStep RT-PCR kit, followed by a second-round multiplex PCR, size selection and purification. Sequencing of the libraries was carried out on an Illumina HiSeq2000 in paired-end mode with 100 bp reads. In the source study's methods: SOAPnuke was used for read processing, and reads with adapters, uncalled bases, a mean Phred below 15, or no exact constant-primer or identifier match were discarded. COPE v1.2.5 was used to merge the high-quality paired reads. Each unique nucleotide sequence was treated as a clonotype, and MiTCR v1.1 was used to align the clonotypes to the IMGT TRB V, D and J references. The analysis was limited to V-J combinations with a frequency above 0.0001, which together covered 99.2% of repertoires. For each V-J combination, a TCR clonal expansion and chaos score was defined as the ratio of F50 clonal expansion to chaos observed in the TCRdist matrix. Welch's t-statistics and random forest were used to reduce the features to roughly 14 V-J combinations, which were then used as input to a naive Bayes classifier. The Morisita-Horn index was used to measure how similar the thyroid and blood repertoires were. Through fastp at Q25 and MiXCR, TCRdb rebuilt clones from the public reads, retaining in-frame beta chains. Under each unique CDR3 protein, matching rows form one entry showing the most common genes and DNA. For this entry, the V and J calls and clone size follow TCRdb and not the study's own pipeline. The table for this sample lists roughly 600,000 distinct CDR3 sequences; about 40% of them were counted only once. Jointly, the top ten make up 4% to 5% of the sample.

The receptor was derived from an adult man with Graves' hyperthyroidism. The V and J segments used are TRBV5-8 and TRBJ1-6; the D gene remains uncertain. Sequenced input: peripheral blood or thyroid tissue (not recorded which). The CDR3 region: CASSFNDAEDSPLHF. The nucleotides read TGTGCCAGCAGCTTTAATGACGCCGAGGATTCACCCCTCCACTTT.